These 7 T cell receptor beta chains were all obtained from the same sample, sequenced in a study of spatial heterogeneity in lung cancer. Time point given: blood at routine non-recurrence follow-up after resection. TCRdb redid the calling of the 5' RACE reads with MiXCR, one entry per CDR3 protein. Counted here are tens of thousands of distinct CDR3 sequences, just under 20% occurring once; the ten biggest clones make up 21%. Sequenced material: PBMCs, taken at follow-up. Source of these receptors: a male donor with early-stage non-small cell lung cancer.

The chain recombines TRBV5-5 with TRBJ2-2; D not resolved. CDR1 SGHKS and CDR2 YYEKEE come from the germline V gene (reference sequence). Trimming took off 3 bases at V and 3 bases at J, with 3 bases between the two ends. The CDR3 totals 12 residues. DNA of the CDR3: TGTGCCAGCAGCTGGGACACCGGGGAGCTGTTTTTT. This sequence encodes CASSWDTGELFF.

Many counts were recorded for this clonotype. The V gene is TRBV14, the J gene TRBJ1-2; tentatively, D is TRBD1 (5 bases). The germline gives CDR1 SGHDN, CDR2 FVKESK. The CDR3 has 12 amino acids. V lost 4 bases, J lost 5 bases, and 8 bases lay in between. The CDR3 sequence: CASSLRDYGYTF. CDR3 coding DNA: TGTGCCAGCAGCCTCAGGGATTATGGCTACACCTTC.

This clonotype was seen a handful of times. The chain employs TRBV7-2 and TRBJ2-3; D uncertain. The germline gives CDR1 SGHTA, CDR2 FQGNSA. Trimming left V 2 bases short and J 1 base short, with 7 bases between. The CDR3 runs 14 residues. Here the CDR3 reads CASSLQPGTDTQYF. In DNA, the CDR3 is TGTGCCAGCAGCTTACAACCGGGCACAGATACGCAGTATTTT.

The chain has TRBV12-3 or TRBV12-4 and TRBJ1-2, with TRBD1 as a possible D gene (6 bases). This CDR3 comprises 15 residues. With 2 bases removed from V and 0 bases from J, the gap between germline ends came to 10 bases. This chain's CDR3 is CASSLNTGSNYGYTF. In DNA form, the CDR3 reads TGTGCCAGCAGTTTAAACACAGGGTCTAACTATGGCTACACCTTC.

This clonotype was found a few times. This chain joins TRBV19 and TRBJ2-1, with D unresolved. The CDR3 contains 14 residues. V lost 6 bases and J 0 bases, leaving 9 bases between the germline ends. Looked up from germline, CDR1 is LNHDA and CDR2 is SQIVND (reference sequence). This chain's CDR3 is CASSSESSYNEQFF. For the CDR3, the DNA is TGTGCCAGTAGCAGCGAGAGCTCCTACAATGAGCAGTTCTTC.

This clonotype was counted at least ten times. This chain uses TRBV5-1 with TRBJ2-2, with D hard to call. V dropped 0 bases and J dropped 6 bases, with 12 bases sitting between them. Germline V gene sequence: CDR1 SGHRS, CDR2 YFSETQ. The CDR3 length is 15 residues. CDR3 residues: CASSLGGLLPGELFF. The CDR3 bases are TGCGCCAGCAGCTTGGGCGGCCTCCTTCCCGGGGAGCTGTTTTTT.

The rearrangement joins TRBV18 to TRBJ2-7; D might be TRBD1 or TRBD2, each matching 5 bases. The CDR3 loop spans 13 amino acids. CDR1 is KGHSH, CDR2 LQKENI, per germline. The V gene lost 5 bases and the J gene lost 10 bases, with 18 bases spanning the gap. The CDR3 nucleotides read TGTGCCAGCTCATACGGGGCCGACTCCGGACAGTACTTC. Its protein is CASSYGADSGQYF.